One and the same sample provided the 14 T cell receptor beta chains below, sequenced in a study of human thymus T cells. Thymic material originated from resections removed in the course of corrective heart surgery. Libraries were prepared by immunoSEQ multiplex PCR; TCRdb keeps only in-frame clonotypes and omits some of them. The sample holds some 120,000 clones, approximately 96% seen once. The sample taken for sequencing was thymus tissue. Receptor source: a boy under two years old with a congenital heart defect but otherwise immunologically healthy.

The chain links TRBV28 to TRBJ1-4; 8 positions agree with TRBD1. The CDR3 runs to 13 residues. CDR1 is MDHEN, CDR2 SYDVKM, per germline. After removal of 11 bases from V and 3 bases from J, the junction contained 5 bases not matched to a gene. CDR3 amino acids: CASRDRPNEKLFF. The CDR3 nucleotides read TGTGCCTCCCGGGACAGGCCTAATGAAAAACTGTTTTTT.

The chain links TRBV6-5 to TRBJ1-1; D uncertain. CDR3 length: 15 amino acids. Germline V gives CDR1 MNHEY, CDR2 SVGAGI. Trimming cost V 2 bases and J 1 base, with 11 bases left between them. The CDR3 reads CASSYISRENTEAFF. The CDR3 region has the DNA TGTGCCAGCAGTTACATCTCGAGAGAGAACACTGAAGCTTTCTTT.

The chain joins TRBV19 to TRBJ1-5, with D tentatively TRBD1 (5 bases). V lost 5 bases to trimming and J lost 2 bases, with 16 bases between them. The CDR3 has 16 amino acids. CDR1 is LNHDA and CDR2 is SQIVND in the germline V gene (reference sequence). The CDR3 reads CASSLGRQSGNQPQHF. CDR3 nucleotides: TGTGCCAGTAGTCTGGGACGCCAATCGGGCAATCAGCCCCAGCATTTT.

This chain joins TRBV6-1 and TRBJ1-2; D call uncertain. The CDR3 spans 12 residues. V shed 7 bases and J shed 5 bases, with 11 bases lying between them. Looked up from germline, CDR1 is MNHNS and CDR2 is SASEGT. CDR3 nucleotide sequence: TGTGCCAGCAAAGGGAATCGGTATGGCTACACCTTC. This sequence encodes CASKGNRYGYTF.

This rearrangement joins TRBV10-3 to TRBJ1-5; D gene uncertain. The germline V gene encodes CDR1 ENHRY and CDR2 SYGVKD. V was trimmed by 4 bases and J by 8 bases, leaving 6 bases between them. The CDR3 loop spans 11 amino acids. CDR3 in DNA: TGTGCCATCAGTGCGCGGAAGCCCCAGCATTTT. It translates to CAISARKPQHF.

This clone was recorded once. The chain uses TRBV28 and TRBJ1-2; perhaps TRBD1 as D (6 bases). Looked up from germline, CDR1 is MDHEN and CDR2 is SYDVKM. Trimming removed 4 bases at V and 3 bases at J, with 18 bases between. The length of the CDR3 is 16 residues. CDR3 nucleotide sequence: TGTGCCAGCAGTTCCAAAACAGGGAGGGGTCACTATGGCTACACCTTC. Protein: CASSSKTGRGHYGYTF.

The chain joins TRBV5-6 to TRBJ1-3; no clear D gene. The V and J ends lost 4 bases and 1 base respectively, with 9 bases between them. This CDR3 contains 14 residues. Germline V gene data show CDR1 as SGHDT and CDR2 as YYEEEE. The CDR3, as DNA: TGTGCCAGCAGCGTGACGGATTCTGGAAACACCATATATTTT. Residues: CASSVTDSGNTIYF.

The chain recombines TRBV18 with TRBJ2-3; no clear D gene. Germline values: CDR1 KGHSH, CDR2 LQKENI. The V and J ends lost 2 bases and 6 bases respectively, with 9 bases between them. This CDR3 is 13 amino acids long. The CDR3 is CASSPTEVDTQYF. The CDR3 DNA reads TGTGCCAGCTCACCAACCGAAGTGGATACGCAGTATTTT.

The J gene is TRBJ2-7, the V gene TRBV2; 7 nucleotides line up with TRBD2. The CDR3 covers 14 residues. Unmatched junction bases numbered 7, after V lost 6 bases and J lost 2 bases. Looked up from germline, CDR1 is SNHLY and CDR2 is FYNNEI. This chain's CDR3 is CASRREGNPYEQYF. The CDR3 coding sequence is TGTGCCAGCAGGAGGGAGGGGAATCCCTACGAGCAGTACTTC.

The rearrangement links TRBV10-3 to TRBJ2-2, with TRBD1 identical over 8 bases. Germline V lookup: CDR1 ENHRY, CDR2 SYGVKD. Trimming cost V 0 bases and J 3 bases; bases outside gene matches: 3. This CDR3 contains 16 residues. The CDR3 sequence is CAISESNRGYTGELFF. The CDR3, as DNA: TGTGCCATCAGTGAGTCGAACAGGGGGTACACCGGGGAGCTGTTTTTT.

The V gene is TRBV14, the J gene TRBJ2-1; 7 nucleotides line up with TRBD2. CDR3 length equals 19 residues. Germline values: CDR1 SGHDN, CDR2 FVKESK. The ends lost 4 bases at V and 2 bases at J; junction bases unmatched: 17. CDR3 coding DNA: TGTGCCAGCAGCCCAGCGGCTGACGGAGCGGGGAGACCCTACAATGAGCAGTTCTTC. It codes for CASSPAADGAGRPYNEQFF.

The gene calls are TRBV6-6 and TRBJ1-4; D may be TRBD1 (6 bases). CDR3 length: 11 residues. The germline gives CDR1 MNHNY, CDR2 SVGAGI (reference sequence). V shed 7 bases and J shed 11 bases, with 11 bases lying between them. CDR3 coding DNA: TGTGCCAGCACCAAGGACAGCAAACTGTTTTTT. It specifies CASTKDSKLFF.

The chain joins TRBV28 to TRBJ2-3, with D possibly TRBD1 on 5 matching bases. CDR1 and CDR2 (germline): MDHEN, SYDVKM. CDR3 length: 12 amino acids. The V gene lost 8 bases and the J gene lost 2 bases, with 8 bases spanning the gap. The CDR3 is CASAGYTDTQYF. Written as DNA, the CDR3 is TGTGCCAGCGCAGGGTACACAGATACGCAGTATTTT.

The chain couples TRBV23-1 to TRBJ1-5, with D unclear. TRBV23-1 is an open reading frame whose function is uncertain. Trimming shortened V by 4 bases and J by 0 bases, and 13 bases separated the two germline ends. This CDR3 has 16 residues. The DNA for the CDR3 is TGCGCCAGCAGTCTAGACACTCCGTATAGCAATCAGCCCCAGCATTTT. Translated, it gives CASSLDTPYSNQPQHF.